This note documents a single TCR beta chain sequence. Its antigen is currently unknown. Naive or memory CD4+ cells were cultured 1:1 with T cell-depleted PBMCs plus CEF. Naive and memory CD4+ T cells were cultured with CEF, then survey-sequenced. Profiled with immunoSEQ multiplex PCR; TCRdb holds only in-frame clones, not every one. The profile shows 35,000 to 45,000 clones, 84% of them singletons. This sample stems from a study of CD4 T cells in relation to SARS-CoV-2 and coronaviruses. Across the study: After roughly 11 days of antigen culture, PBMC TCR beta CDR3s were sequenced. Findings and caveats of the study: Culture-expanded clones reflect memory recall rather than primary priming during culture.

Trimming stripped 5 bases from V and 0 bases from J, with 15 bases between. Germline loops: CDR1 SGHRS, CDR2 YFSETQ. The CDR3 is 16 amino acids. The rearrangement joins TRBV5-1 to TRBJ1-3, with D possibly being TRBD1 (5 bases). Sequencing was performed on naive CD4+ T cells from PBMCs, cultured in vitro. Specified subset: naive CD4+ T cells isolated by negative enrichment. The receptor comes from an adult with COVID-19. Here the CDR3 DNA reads TGCGCCAGCAGAGGGGCAGCCCAAACCTCTGGAAACACCATATATTTT. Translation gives CASRGAAQTSGNTIYF.